The rows below give T cell receptor beta chains drawn from one sample of a study of blood T cell repertoires in COVID-19. Here immunoSEQ multiplex PCR was the method, and the copy in TCRdb shows in-frame clones only, minus some. The profile covers about 230,000 clones, with approximately 80% appearing a single time and more than 1.2% taken by the ten largest. What was sequenced was peripheral blood. The receptors shown here come from a woman in her 40s who had recovered from COVID-19. Both conserved end residues are part of each CDR3. Fields, in order: V gene, J gene, clone size, D gene, CDR3 DNA, CDR3 protein. The D gene is left open where the match is weak. The size of a clone is reported for some rows only, either as once, few or many, or as a class for expanded clones.

V gene: TRBV7-2
J gene: TRBJ1-3
clone size: .
D gene: .
CDR3 DNA: TGTGCCAGCAGCTTGGTGGACAAGGTTGGAAACACCATATATTTT
CDR3 protein: CASSLVDKVGNTIYF

V gene: TRBV18
J gene: TRBJ2-1
clone size: .
D gene: .
CDR3 DNA: TGTGCCAGCTCACTGGGACTCTACAATGAGCAGTTCTTC
CDR3 protein: CASSLGLYNEQFF

V gene: TRBV7-2
J gene: TRBJ2-3
clone size: .
D gene: .
CDR3 DNA: TGTGCCAGCAGCTTAGCCGGGACACGCGGCGATACGCAGTATTTT
CDR3 protein: CASSLAGTRGDTQYF

V gene: TRBV18
J gene: TRBJ2-3
clone size: .
D gene: TRBD2
CDR3 DNA: TGTGCCAGCTCCCCTGGACTAGCGAGCACAGATACGCAGTATTTT
CDR3 protein: CASSPGLASTDTQYF

V gene: TRBV6-5
J gene: TRBJ2-1
clone size: few
D gene: .
CDR3 DNA: TGTGCCAGCAGCCTCCAGGGCTCCAATGAGCAGTTCTTC
CDR3 protein: CASSLQGSNEQFF

V gene: TRBV13
J gene: TRBJ1-1
clone size: .
D gene: .
CDR3 DNA: TGTGCCAGCAGCCCGTACAGGAACACTGAAGCTTTCTTT
CDR3 protein: CASSPYRNTEAFF

V gene: TRBV28
J gene: TRBJ1-2
clone size: .
D gene: .
CDR3 DNA: TGTGCCGTAGCAATTCGATCTACGTACGGCTACACCTTC
CDR3 protein: CAVAIRSTYGYTF

V gene: TRBV4-3
J gene: TRBJ1-6
clone size: once
D gene: TRBD1
CDR3 DNA: TGCGCCAGCAGCCAAGGGGATGGGACAGGGGGGTTTTCACCCCTCCACTTT
CDR3 protein: CASSQGDGTGGFSPLHF

V gene: TRBV5-4
J gene: TRBJ2-7
clone size: .
D gene: TRBD1
CDR3 DNA: TGTGCCAGCAGTCAGGGGCCCGAATGGGGGACAGGGGGGCACGAGCAGTACTTC
CDR3 protein: CASSQGPEWGTGGHEQYF

V gene: TRBV5-5
J gene: TRBJ1-3
clone size: .
D gene: .
CDR3 DNA: TGTGCCAGCAGCTCGGACATCGCGCTCGGAAACACCATATATTTT
CDR3 protein: CASSSDIALGNTIYF

V gene: TRBV18
J gene: TRBJ2-7
clone size: .
D gene: TRBD1
CDR3 DNA: TGTGCCAGCTCACTAACAATTGGGACAGGGTCCTACGAGCAGTACTTC
CDR3 protein: CASSLTIGTGSYEQYF

V gene: TRBV18
J gene: TRBJ1-3
clone size: .
D gene: TRBD1
CDR3 DNA: TGTGCCAGCTCACCGCGCGGACAGGGCCTAAGCTCTGGAAACACCATATATTTT
CDR3 protein: CASSPRGQGLSSGNTIYF

V gene: TRBV6-5
J gene: TRBJ1-1
clone size: .
D gene: .
CDR3 DNA: TGTGCCAGCAGTTACTCCGCCGCGTTTTTGGCTGAAGCTTTCTTT
CDR3 protein: CASSYSAAFLAEAFF

V gene: TRBV10-3
J gene: TRBJ2-3
clone size: .
D gene: TRBD1
CDR3 DNA: TGTGCCATCAGTGAGGACAGGGAAGATACGCAGTATTTT
CDR3 protein: CAISEDREDTQYF

V gene: TRBV3-1/TRBV3-2
J gene: TRBJ1-6
clone size: .
D gene: TRBD1
CDR3 DNA: TGTGCCAGCAGCAATAATCCGGGACAGGTGAATTCACCCCTCCACTTT
CDR3 protein: CASSNNPGQVNSPLHF

V gene: TRBV27
J gene: TRBJ2-3
clone size: once
D gene: TRBD1
CDR3 DNA: TGTGCCAGCAGTGAGGGACAGGCGGGAATAGGTACGCAGTATTTT
CDR3 protein: CASSEGQAGIGTQYF

V gene: TRBV5-1
J gene: TRBJ2-7
clone size: .
D gene: .
CDR3 DNA: TGCGCCAGCAGCACCGGTAGGAGCTCCTACGAGCAGTACTTC
CDR3 protein: CASSTGRSSYEQYF

V gene: TRBV5-1
J gene: TRBJ1-1
clone size: .
D gene: TRBD1
CDR3 DNA: TGCGCCAGCAGCTTTCAGGGGGCAGACACTGAAGCTTTCTTT
CDR3 protein: CASSFQGADTEAFF

V gene: TRBV24-1
J gene: TRBJ2-2
clone size: .
D gene: .
CDR3 DNA: TGTGCCACCAGTCTATCTACCGGGGAGCTGTTTTTT
CDR3 protein: CATSLSTGELFF

V gene: TRBV3-1/TRBV3-2
J gene: TRBJ1-1
clone size: few
D gene: TRBD1
CDR3 DNA: TGTGCCAGCAGCCAAGAAGCAGGGGGGAACACTGAAGCTTTCTTT
CDR3 protein: CASSQEAGGNTEAFF

V gene: TRBV15
J gene: TRBJ2-3
clone size: .
D gene: .
CDR3 DNA: TGTGCCACCAGCACTAGCACAGATACGCAGTATTTT
CDR3 protein: CATSTSTDTQYF

V gene: TRBV3-1/TRBV3-2
J gene: TRBJ1-2
clone size: .
D gene: TRBD1
CDR3 DNA: TGTGCCAGCAGCCAAGATCGGACAGGGGGTGGCTACACCTTC
CDR3 protein: CASSQDRTGGGYTF

V gene: TRBV2
J gene: TRBJ1-2
clone size: .
D gene: TRBD1
CDR3 DNA: TGTGCCAGCCATTACGGACAGGGGTTCTCTATGTCGGGCTACACCTTC
CDR3 protein: CASHYGQGFSMSGYTF

V gene: TRBV5-8
J gene: TRBJ1-5
clone size: .
D gene: .
CDR3 DNA: TGTGCCAGCAGCAGGGGTCAGCCCCAGCATTTT
CDR3 protein: CASSRGQPQHF